A single sample is the source of the 22 T cell receptor beta chains below, sequenced in a study of T-cell memory formation after mild COVID-19. TCRdb reprocessed the 5' RACE reads with MiXCR, giving one entry per CDR3 protein. The table lists under 700,000 distinct CDR3 sequences, roughly 20% of them singletons. The sample comprised PBMCs or a T cell subset sorted from them (not recorded which). The receptor source for this set is an adult woman who had mild COVID-19 (a few samples of this study predate the infection). Cell type and time point are not known.

This clonotype was observed a few times. The V call is TRBV4-3, the J call TRBJ2-1; either TRBD1 or TRBD2 may supply D (5 bases each). This CDR3 contains 14 residues. The V end lost 1 base, the J end lost 9 bases, and 13 bases lay between the germline ends. The germline CDR1 and CDR2 sequences are LGHNA and YSLEER. The CDR3 here is CASSQAVLGVEQFF. The CDR3 DNA is TGCGCCAGCAGCCAAGCGGTATTGGGGGTTGAGCAGTTCTTC.

The chain has TRBV20-1 and TRBJ1-5; possible D gene TRBD1, 6 bases. Germline V CDR1 and CDR2: DFQATT, SNEGSKA (reference sequence). This CDR3 contains 13 residues. V was pared by 8 bases and J by 5 bases, with 16 bases between. As DNA, the CDR3 is TGCAGTCTTGACCGGGACACAGATCAGCCCCAGCATTTT. Protein product: CSLDRDTDQPQHF.

The J gene is TRBJ1-2, the V gene TRBV14, with 9 positions matching TRBD1. The V gene's germline CDR1 is SGHDN and CDR2 FVKESK. V shed 1 base, J shed 7 bases, and the junction held 10 bases outside the gene matches. This CDR3 contains 16 residues. The CDR3 region has the DNA TGTGCCAGCAGCCAAGCACTCTCCGGGACAGGGATTGGCTACACCTTC. The encoded protein is CASSQALSGTGIGYTF.

The J gene is TRBJ1-1, the V gene TRBV6-1; a possible D gene is TRBD1 (6 bases). Trimming stripped 1 base from V and 10 bases from J, with 19 bases between. This CDR3 has 15 residues. Looked up from germline, CDR1 is MNHNS and CDR2 is SASEGT. This CDR3 is CASSEVWQGLGGAFF. As DNA, the CDR3 is TGTGCCAGCAGTGAAGTTTGGCAGGGGCTCGGGGGAGCTTTCTTT.

The chain has TRBV7-2 and TRBJ2-1; D assignment may be TRBD1 or TRBD2 (5 bases each). Germline V gives CDR1 SGHTA, CDR2 FQGNSA. The CDR3 contains 15 residues. Trimming stripped 8 bases from V and 5 bases from J, with 19 bases between. This chain's CDR3 is CASSSYRSGHNEQFF. The CDR3 coding sequence is TGTGCCAGCTCCTCATATCGTTCGGGGCACAATGAGCAGTTCTTC.

This clonotype was seen at least ten times. The chain recombines TRBV5-1 with TRBJ2-7; no definite D call. This CDR3 is built from 15 residues. Per germline, CDR1 SGHRS and CDR2 YFSETQ. V gave up 4 bases and J gave up 0 bases, with 14 bases separating them. CDR3 loop: CASSPRQPGSYEQYF. The DNA of the CDR3 is TGCGCCAGCAGCCCTCGGCAGCCAGGCTCCTACGAGCAGTACTTC.

This clonotype was detected a few times. J is TRBJ1-5 and V is TRBV30; unclear D gene. CDR3 length equals 15 residues. From germline, CDR1 is GTSNPN and CDR2 SVGIG (reference sequence). Trimming pared 2 bases from V and 3 bases from J, leaving 14 bases between. The CDR3 is CAWSSNRATNQPQHF. The DNA for the CDR3 is TGTGCCTGGAGTTCAAACCGGGCCACCAATCAGCCCCAGCATTTT. The whole variable domain, filled in from reference TRBV30 and TRBJ1-5, reads SQTIHQWPATLVQPVGSPLSLECTVEGTSNPNLYWYRQAAGRGLQLLFYSVGIGQISSEVPQNLSASRPQDRQFILSSKKLLLSDSGFYLCAWSSNRATNQPQHFGDGTRLSIL.

The sample holds a few counts of this clonotype. V is TRBV12-3 or TRBV12-4 and J is TRBJ2-7, with D tentatively TRBD2 (6 bases). Trimming took off 3 bases at V and 0 bases at J, with 12 bases between the two ends. The CDR3 runs to 15 residues. CDR3 nucleotide sequence: TGTGCCAGCAGTTTGCAGCGGGCCCTCTCCTACGAGCAGTACTTC. This codes for CASSLQRALSYEQYF.

The chain combines TRBV7-8 with TRBJ2-5; 7 nucleotides match TRBD2. This CDR3 is built from 14 residues. V was clipped by 7 bases and J by 4 bases; unmatched bases: 9. Per the germline V gene, CDR1 is SGHVS and CDR2 is FQNEAQ. Written as DNA, the CDR3 is TGTGCCAGCACCACGGGGGGAGGGGTAGAGACCCAGTACTTC. Amino acid sequence: CASTTGGGVETQYF. The full variable domain, in which reference TRBV7-8 and TRBJ2-5 provide the parts outside the CDR3, is GAGVSQSPRYKVAKRGQDVALRCDPISGHVSLFWYQQALGQGPEFLTYFQNEAQLDKSGLPSDRFFAERPEGSVSTLKIQRTQQEDSAVYLCASTTGGGVETQYFGPGTRLLVL.

The J gene is TRBJ2-5, the V gene TRBV24-1; 8 positions match TRBD1. The CDR3 runs to 13 residues. Trimming at V came to 7 bases and at J to 5 bases, leaving 5 bases not matched to a gene. Germline CDR1 is KGHDR and CDR2 is SFDVKD. CDR3 protein: CATRDRGLETQYF. The CDR3 DNA sequence: TGTGCCACCAGAGACAGGGGTTTGGAGACCCAGTACTTC.

V is TRBV7-9 and J is TRBJ2-5; 8 nucleotides line up with TRBD1. The CDR3 is 14 residues long. CDR1 and CDR2 (germline): SEHNR, FQNEAQ (reference sequence). J lost 5 bases, V lost 5 bases, and 7 bases had no gene match. The CDR3 protein is CASSPYRGSETQYF. CDR3 sequence (DNA): TGTGCCAGCAGCCCGTACAGGGGGTCGGAGACCCAGTACTTC.

The DNA for the CDR3 is TGCAGTGCTAGAGGTCCAAACTACGAGCAGTACTTC. Encoded protein: CSARGPNYEQYF. V is TRBV20-1 and J is TRBJ2-7; D call uncertain. The CDR3 is 12 residues long. Germline CDR1 and CDR2: DFQATT and SNEGSKA (reference sequence). With 1 base removed from V and 3 bases from J, the gap between germline ends came to 7 bases.

The chain uses TRBV5-1 and TRBJ1-2, with TRBD1 matching 7 bases. The J segment lost 1 base and the V segment lost 4 bases, leaving 7 bases of the junction unmatched. The CDR3 is 15 residues long. Germline V gene data show CDR1 as SGHRS and CDR2 as YFSETQ. DNA of the CDR3: TGCGCCAGCAGCACCCTCGGGACAGTTAACTATGGCTACACCTTC. Encoded protein: CASSTLGTVNYGYTF.

The chain joins TRBV12-3 or TRBV12-4 to TRBJ2-2, with TRBD2 matching 9 bases. J was trimmed by 5 bases and V by 3 bases; bases with no gene match: 4. The CDR3 runs 15 residues. Here the CDR3 DNA reads TGTGCCAGCAGTTTTGAGACTAGCGGTACCGGGGAGCTGTTTTTT. It encodes CASSFETSGTGELFF.

This sequence joins TRBV20-1 and TRBJ1-1; D is perhaps TRBD1 (5 bases). Trimming shortened V by 0 bases and J by 0 bases, and 11 bases separated the two germline ends. This CDR3 spans 15 amino acids. CDR1 DFQATT and CDR2 SNEGSKA come from the germline V gene (reference sequence). The CDR3 nucleotides read TGCAGTGCTAGAGATCAAGGGGCCTTGAACACTGAAGCTTTCTTT. Translating it yields CSARDQGALNTEAFF.

This clonotype was counted between two and nine times. The chain links TRBV7-8 to TRBJ1-2; TRBD1 aligns across 7 bases. The CDR3 loop spans 19 amino acids. Germline assignment: CDR1 SGHVS and CDR2 FQNEAQ. V shed 1 base and J 4 bases; nucleotides not matched to a gene: 18. Here the CDR3 reads CASSLVAARGTAFTYGYTF. The CDR3 coding sequence is TGTGCCAGCAGCTTAGTAGCGGCCAGGGGGACCGCCTTTACCTATGGCTACACCTTC. Supplemented by reference TRBV7-8 and TRBJ1-2, the full variable domain reads GAGVSQSPRYKVAKRGQDVALRCDPISGHVSLFWYQQALGQGPEFLTYFQNEAQLDKSGLPSDRFFAERPEGSVSTLKIQRTQQEDSAVYLCASSLVAARGTAFTYGYTFGSGTRLTVV.

V gene TRBV7-6 combines with J gene TRBJ2-5; 11 bases line up with TRBD2. CDR3 length equals 15 residues. Trimming cost V 6 bases and J 2 bases; bases outside gene matches: 5. Germline CDR1 SGHVS, CDR2 FNYEAQ. The CDR3 reads CASSLTSGDQETQYF. In DNA, the CDR3 is TGTGCCAGCAGTTTGACTAGCGGGGATCAAGAGACCCAGTACTTC.

This chain links TRBV20-1 with TRBJ1-5; TRBD1 matches at 7 bases. This CDR3 contains 15 residues. J lost 6 bases, V lost 5 bases, and 13 bases had no gene match. Germline V gene lookup returns CDR1 DFQATT and CDR2 SNEGSKA (reference sequence). The DNA of the CDR3 is TGCAGTGCTCCCGGGCGGGTCAGGGGGGCTCAGCCCCAGCATTTT. The encoded protein is CSAPGRVRGAQPQHF.

The genes are TRBV24-1 and TRBJ2-1; D perhaps matches TRBD1 (5 bases). The germline gives CDR1 KGHDR, CDR2 SFDVKD. The CDR3 runs to 16 residues. Trimming stripped 3 bases from V and 2 bases from J, with 13 bases between. The CDR3 sequence: CATSDEDSVAYNEQFF. Here the CDR3 DNA reads TGTGCCACCAGTGATGAAGACAGTGTGGCCTACAATGAGCAGTTCTTC.

The V and J genes are TRBV6-6 and TRBJ1-1; D is undetermined. The CDR3 has 12 residues. Germline lookup yields CDR1 MNHNY and CDR2 SVGAGI (reference sequence). The V end was cut by 10 bases, the J end by 3 bases, with 12 bases between. The CDR3 coding sequence is TGTGCCACCATGGACTGGGACACTGAAGCTTTCTTT. Translated, it gives CATMDWDTEAFF.

This clonotype was observed a handful of times. The CDR3 loop is CASSSPGQGDGYTF. The CDR3 region has the DNA TGTGCCAGCAGCTCTCCGGGACAGGGTGATGGCTACACCTTC. The chain joins TRBV12-3 or TRBV12-4 to TRBJ1-2, with 9 bases fitting TRBD1. The V segment lost 6 bases and the J segment 6 bases; nucleotides outside the gene matches: 8. This CDR3 contains 14 residues.

The sample holds a few counts of this clonotype. This rearrangement joins TRBV24-1 to TRBJ2-7, with D possibly matching TRBD1 (6 bases). This CDR3 spans 14 amino acids. Germline loops: CDR1 KGHDR, CDR2 SFDVKD. V lost 7 bases and J lost 4, with 16 bases in between. Here the CDR3 DNA reads TGTGCCACCAGATCCACAGGGCCCGTTTACGAGCAGTACTTC. Amino acid sequence: CATRSTGPVYEQYF.